Described below is a single TCR beta chain sequence and its context. The antigen is unknown. RNA extraction and reverse transcription yielded cDNA as sequencing template. Here immunoSEQ multiplex PCR was the method, and the copy in TCRdb shows in-frame clones only, minus some. The sample lists some 170,000 clones; about 72% were seen once. Alopecia areata patients provided lesional scalp punch biopsies and peripheral blood, both collected for the study. Isolation of CD4+ and CD8+ T cells from PBMCs was achieved by sorting. This entry belongs to a study of CD8+ T cells in alopecia areata. Trimming removed 2 bases at V and 6 bases at J, with 19 bases between. CDR3 size: 16 residues. CDR1 is SEHNR and CDR2 is FQNEAQ in the germline V gene (reference sequence). Notes on the study in general: Tissue-resident alphabeta T cells belonging to normal skin likewise get sequenced within scalp specimens.

The source material was CD8+ T cells sorted from blood, sampled at week 0. This chain connects TRBV7-9 to TRBJ1-1; TRBD1 might be the D (6 bases). The receptor was isolated from a human donor with alopecia areata. The CDR3 coding sequence is TGTGCCAGCAGCTTAAGGGGGGCCAGCATTCGGGCTGAAGCTTTCTTT. Its translation: CASSLRGASIRAEAFF.